These 21 T cell receptor beta chains share one sample of origin, sequenced in a study of control samples from healthy donors and cancer patients. Profiling relied on immunoSEQ multiplex PCR, and the TCRdb table lists in-frame clones only, not all of them. Of about 110,000 clones detected, almost 85% appear once; the ten largest clones hold 6% to 8%. Sequencing input: blood. These receptor sequences come from a young man in good health.

Regarding this clone: Different DNA sequences within this sample yield the same CDR3. The chain is built from TRBV5-4 and TRBJ1-3; tentatively, D is TRBD1 (6 bases). The V gene lost 2 bases and the J gene lost 0 bases, with 9 bases spanning the gap. The CDR3 has 15 residues. Germline V gives CDR1 SGHNT, CDR2 YYREEE (reference sequence). The DNA for the CDR3 is TGTGCCAGCAGCTTCGAGACAGGCTCTGGAAACACCATATATTTT. Translating it yields CASSFETGSGNTIYF.

This clone was counted a single time. This rearrangement joins TRBV3-1 (or the pseudogene TRBV3-2) to TRBJ1-2, with a tentative D call TRBD1 (5 bases). Germline CDR1 reads LGHDT; CDR2 reads YNNKEL (reference sequence). The CDR3 is 15 residues long. V lost 3 bases, J lost 3 bases, and 14 bases lay in between. The CDR3 is CASSQTRDGYYGYTF. The CDR3 DNA reads TGTGCCAGCAGCCAGACGAGGGACGGTTACTATGGCTACACCTTC.

This chain joins TRBV7-2 and TRBJ1-1; D is unclear. Germline assignment: CDR1 SGHTA and CDR2 FQGNSA. The CDR3 is 14 amino acids. Trimming pared 0 bases from V and 1 base from J, leaving 6 bases between. DNA for the CDR3: TGTGCCAGCAGCTTAGCGGCAGGGAACACTGAAGCTTTCTTT. As protein: CASSLAAGNTEAFF. The variable domain in full, completed from reference TRBV7-2 and TRBJ1-1, reads GAGVSQSPSNKVTEKGKDVELRCDPISGHTALYWYRQSLGQGLEFLIYFQGNSAPDKSGLPSDRFSAERTGGSVSTLTIQRTQQEDSAVYLCASSLAAGNTEAFFGQGTRLTVV.

This clone was recorded once. The chain combines TRBV11-2 with TRBJ1-6; no reliable D call. The V and J ends lost 0 bases and 3 bases respectively, with 12 bases between them. Per germline, CDR1 SGHAT and CDR2 FQNNGV. This CDR3 is built from 17 residues. The CDR3 sequence: CASSLEVPVNYNSPLHF. CDR3 DNA sequence: TGTGCCAGCAGCTTAGAAGTCCCGGTCAACTATAATTCACCCCTCCACTTT.

The chain combines TRBV2 with TRBJ1-4; D may be TRBD1 (5 bases). The CDR3 consists of 17 residues. Germline V gene data show CDR1 as SNHLY and CDR2 as FYNNEI. Trimming removed 7 bases from V and 1 base from J, with 19 bases in between. CDR3 nucleotide sequence: TGTGCCAGCAAAAGGTGGGGGATTAGAGGAACTAATGAAAAACTGTTTTTT. Amino acids: CASKRWGIRGTNEKLFF.

The rearrangement links TRBV2 to TRBJ1-2, with a weak D call TRBD1 (5 bases). The V and J ends lost 7 bases and 0 bases respectively, with 18 bases between them. Looked up from germline, CDR1 is SNHLY and CDR2 is FYNNEI. CDR3 length: 16 residues. CDR3 nucleotides: TGTGCCAGCACCGACAGACCTTCCTCAGCTAACTATGGCTACACCTTC. The encoded protein is CASTDRPSSANYGYTF.

The V and J genes are TRBV6-5 and TRBJ2-3; D not certain. V lost 0 bases, J lost 2 bases, and 12 bases lay in between. CDR3 size: 16 residues. Per germline, CDR1 MNHEY and CDR2 SVGAGI. This CDR3 is CASSYSNPALTDTQYF. The CDR3 coding sequence is TGTGCCAGCAGTTACTCGAATCCCGCCCTCACAGATACGCAGTATTTT.

V gene TRBV9 combines with J gene TRBJ2-1; possibly TRBD1 for D (6 bases). Deletions cut 4 bases from V and 0 bases from J, with 11 bases between. The germline gives CDR1 SGDLS, CDR2 YYNGEE. This CDR3 spans 15 amino acids. The chain's CDR3 is CASSPTGLSYNEQFF. The CDR3 bases are TGTGCCAGCAGCCCTACAGGGCTCTCCTACAATGAGCAGTTCTTC. The full variable domain, its missing parts supplied by reference TRBV9 and TRBJ2-1, is DSGVTQTPKHLITATGQRVTLRCSPRSGDLSVYWYQQSLDQGLQFLIQYYNGEERAKGNILERFSAQQFPDLHSELNLSSLELGDSALYFCASSPTGLSYNEQFFGPGTRLTVL.

The rearrangement joins TRBV24-1 to TRBJ1-5, with D uncertain. The germline V gene has CDR1 KGHDR and CDR2 SFDVKD. This CDR3 comprises 12 residues. V was pared by 1 base and J by 3 bases, with 0 bases between. CDR3 coding DNA: TGTGCCACCAGTGATTTCAATCAGCCCCAGCATTTT. Translation: CATSDFNQPQHF.

The chain is built from TRBV2 and TRBJ2-7; D is unclear. Trimming stripped 3 bases from V and 0 bases from J, with 9 bases between. This CDR3 has 14 amino acids. In germline, CDR1 is SNHLY, CDR2 FYNNEI. Written as DNA, the CDR3 is TGTGCCAGCAGTGACTACCGAAGCTCCTACGAGCAGTACTTC. Amino acids: CASSDYRSSYEQYF. Together with reference TRBV2 and TRBJ2-7, the CDR3 gives the full variable domain: EPEVTQTPSHQVTQMGQEVILRCVPISNHLYFYWYRQILGQKVEFLVSFYNNEISEKSEIFDDQFSVERPDGSNFTLKIRSTKLEDSAMYFCASSDYRSSYEQYFGPGTRLTVT.

The chain employs TRBV6-5 and TRBJ1-5, with D uncertain. With 4 bases removed from V and 7 bases from J, the gap between germline ends came to 17 bases. The CDR3 runs 15 residues. CDR1 is MNHEY and CDR2 is SVGAGI in the germline V gene. The CDR3 region has the DNA TGTGCCAGCAGTTCCAACCCTTGGTCCAGCCAGCCCCAGCATTTT. Amino acid sequence: CASSSNPWSSQPQHF.

This chain uses TRBV19 with TRBJ1-2; the D is unclear. The CDR3 contains 15 residues. V lost 6 bases and J lost 2, with 16 bases in between. Germline CDR1 is LNHDA and CDR2 is SQIVND (reference sequence). This CDR3 is CASSPLLQVNYGYTF. The CDR3 region has the DNA TGTGCCAGTAGCCCCCTTCTGCAGGTCAACTATGGCTACACCTTC. The full variable domain, rest sourced from reference TRBV19 and TRBJ1-2, is DGGITQSPKYLFRKEGQNVTLSCEQNLNHDAMYWYRQDPGQGLRLIYYSQIVNDFQKGDIAEGYSVSREKKESFPLTVTSAQKNPTAFYLCASSPLLQVNYGYTFGSGTRLTVV.

In this sample, this clone turned up once. This chain uses TRBV24-1 with TRBJ1-4; D possibly corresponds to TRBD1 (5 bases). The germline V and J ends were trimmed by 9 bases and 4 bases, with 20 bases remaining between them. The CDR3 loop spans 16 amino acids. The germline V gene has CDR1 KGHDR and CDR2 SFDVKD. Here the CDR3 reads CATAGAGDVGNEKLFF. The CDR3 DNA sequence: TGTGCCACCGCCGGGGCAGGTGATGTCGGTAATGAAAAACTGTTTTTT.

This rearrangement joins TRBV24-1 to TRBJ2-5; no reliable D call. In germline, CDR1 is KGHDR, CDR2 SFDVKD. The CDR3 contains 16 residues. Trimming took 9 bases from V and 4 from J, leaving 23 bases between them. The DNA of the CDR3 is TGTGCCACCTCAAATCCCACTACCAATTGGGGAGAGACCCAGTACTTC. Translation: CATSNPTTNWGETQYF.

V gene TRBV7-2 combines with J gene TRBJ1-3; tentative D call: TRBD1 (5 bases). Germline V gives CDR1 SGHTA, CDR2 FQGNSA. The CDR3 has 16 amino acids. V was clipped by 1 base and J by 0 bases, with 10 bases between them. This CDR3 is CASSLVGGFSGNTIYF. In DNA, the CDR3 is TGTGCCAGCAGCTTAGTGGGGGGGTTCTCTGGAAACACCATATATTTT.

The chain recombines TRBV11-1 with TRBJ1-2; D unresolved. Germline V gives CDR1 SGHAT, CDR2 FQDESV (reference sequence). V dropped 5 bases and J dropped 4 bases, with 11 bases sitting between them. The CDR3 length is 13 residues. CDR3 sequence: CASSRGVSYGYTF. CDR3 nucleotide sequence: TGTGCCAGCAGCCGTGGCGTCAGCTATGGCTACACCTTC.

This sequence joins TRBV5-5 and TRBJ2-5; D uncertain. This CDR3 is 15 amino acids long. Germline loops: CDR1 SGHKS, CDR2 YYEKEE (reference sequence). Trimming removed 3 bases from V and 1 base from J, with 13 bases in between. The CDR3 DNA sequence: TGTGCCAGCAGCTGGGATACCGGACGCCAAGAGACCCAGTACTTC. Its protein product is CASSWDTGRQETQYF.

The rearrangement uses TRBV5-6 and TRBJ2-3; TRBD1 matches 9 bases. Germline-derived CDR1 and CDR2 are SGHDT and YYEEEE. V lost 3 bases, J lost 4 bases, and 3 bases stayed unmatched. The CDR3 has 14 residues. The CDR3 nucleotides are TGTGCCAGCAGCTGGGGACAGGGTGCAGATACGCAGTATTTT. It encodes CASSWGQGADTQYF. The whole variable domain, remainder taken from reference TRBV5-6 and TRBJ2-3, is DAGVTQSPTHLIKTRGQQVTLRCSPKSGHDTVSWYQQALGQGPQFIFQYYEEEERQRGNFPDRFSGHQFPNYSSELNVNALLLGDSALYLCASSWGQGADTQYFGPGTRLTVL.

This clone was seen only a few times. The chain joins TRBV5-1 to TRBJ1-2, with TRBD1 as a possible D gene (5 bases). V was shortened by 0 bases and J by 8 bases, with 20 bases between the two germline ends. The germline V gene has CDR1 SGHRS and CDR2 YFSETQ. This CDR3 has 16 residues. The CDR3 region is CASSLGAGRATGGYTF. The CDR3 DNA follows: TGCGCCAGCAGCTTGGGAGCAGGGCGGGCAACCGGAGGCTACACCTTC.

This chain joins TRBV4-2 and TRBJ1-2, with D possibly TRBD1 on 5 matching bases. Germline lookup yields CDR1 LGHNA and CDR2 YNFKEQ. The CDR3 extends over 16 amino acids. The germline V and J ends were trimmed by 0 bases and 3 bases, with 14 bases remaining between them. Here the CDR3 DNA reads TGTGCCAGCAGCCAAGAAGGAGGGACCCTGGACTATGGCTACACCTTC. Translated: CASSQEGGTLDYGYTF.

This chain links TRBV6-6 with TRBJ1-1; no clear D gene. V was cut by 6 bases and J by 8 bases, with 7 bases left in between. Per the germline V gene, CDR1 is MNHNY and CDR2 is SVGAGI (reference sequence). The CDR3 sequence is 10 residues long. The CDR3 nucleotides read TGTGCCAGCAGGGCAGGCGAAGCTTTCTTT. It translates to CASRAGEAFF.